The 16 T cell receptor beta chains presented below share a single source sample, sequenced in a study of regulatory T cells in long-lasting Graves disease. Assembly of TCR beta libraries relied on iRepertoire HTBI primers together with Arm-PCR of CDR3 regions. MiXCR, run by TCRdb on the multiplex PCR reads, gives a single entry per CDR3 protein. The data show a few hundred thousand distinct CDR3 sequences, over 15% seen once. Documented time point: newly diagnosed GD, antithyroid drugs for less than 3 months. TCR sequences were obtained from RNA taken from PBMCs. The sample also formed part of further work on T cells in Graves' hyperthyroidism and ophthalmopathy.

Here the sequenced sample was peripheral blood mononuclear cells (PBMCs), taken at new diagnosis, from a patient treated with antithyroid drugs. These receptors were taken from a middle-aged man with Graves disease.

The V and J genes are TRBV9 and TRBJ2-4; D is possibly TRBD2 (6 bases). Germline V gene data show CDR1 as SGDLS and CDR2 as YYNGEE. This CDR3 has 14 amino acids. V dropped 0 bases and J dropped 6 bases, with 10 bases sitting between them. The CDR3 spells CASSVELASNIQYF. As DNA, the CDR3 is TGTGCCAGCAGCGTAGAACTAGCCTCAAACATTCAGTACTTC.

This chain connects TRBV6-2 or TRBV6-3 to TRBJ2-5; D tentatively reads TRBD1 or TRBD2 (5 bases each). The V end was cut by 2 bases, the J end by 5 bases, with 15 bases between. The germline gives CDR1 MNHEY, CDR2 SVGEGT. The CDR3 consists of 15 residues. The DNA for the CDR3 is TGTGCCAGCAGTTACGAGGGCAGGGAATGGGAGACCCAGTACTTC. Its translation: CASSYEGREWETQYF.

This chain joins TRBV6-1 and TRBJ1-3; D gene unclear. The CDR3 contains 13 residues. Germline V lookup: CDR1 MNHNS, CDR2 SASEGT. The V end lost 6 bases, the J end lost 7 bases, and 13 bases lay between the germline ends. DNA for the CDR3: TGTGCCAGCAGGCCTCCAGCAACGAACACCATATATTTT. Its protein is CASRPPATNTIYF.

This clonotype has a handful of counts. V is TRBV24-1 and J is TRBJ2-3; maybe TRBD2 (5 bases). Trimming cost V 4 bases and J 4 bases, with 14 bases left between them. This CDR3 is 15 amino acids long. Per the germline V gene, CDR1 is KGHDR and CDR2 is SFDVKD. The CDR3 nucleotides read TGTGCCACCAGTGACCCAGGACTGGCGGCAGATACGCAGTATTTT. Its translation is CATSDPGLAADTQYF.

This CDR3 is CASSSGQGPSYEQYF. The CDR3 coding sequence is TGTGCCAGCAGCTCGGGACAGGGGCCATCCTACGAGCAGTACTTC. V gene TRBV2 combines with J gene TRBJ2-7, with 10 nucleotides matching TRBD1. V gave up 6 bases and J gave up 1 base; unmatched junction bases: 6. Germline V gives CDR1 SNHLY, CDR2 FYNNEI. CDR3 length equals 15 residues.

This clonotype has at least ten counts. The V call is TRBV24-1, the J call TRBJ2-5, with D perhaps assigned TRBD1 or TRBD2 (6 bases each). Between the trimmed V and J ends, which lost 2 bases and 5 bases, there was a span of 8 bases. The CDR3 is made up of 13 amino acids. Germline CDR1 and CDR2: KGHDR and SFDVKD. Here the CDR3 reads CATSDWGAETQYF. In DNA form, the CDR3 reads TGTGCCACCAGTGATTGGGGGGCGGAGACCCAGTACTTC.

This clonotype was picked up many times. The CDR3 coding sequence is TGTGCCAGCTCCCCCCAGGGGGACCTTGGCTACACCTTC. It is translated as CASSPQGDLGYTF. The rearrangement joins TRBV18 to TRBJ1-2, with TRBD1 identical over 7 bases. The CDR3 runs to 13 residues. Trimming cost V 6 bases and J 7 bases; bases outside gene matches: 8. The germline gives CDR1 KGHSH, CDR2 LQKENI.

In this sample, this clonotype turned up many times. The CDR3 DNA reads TGTGCCATCAGTGAGTCGGGCGGACAAGCGGTCGAGCAGTACTTC. It is translated as CAISESGGQAVEQYF. This chain uses TRBV10-3 with TRBJ2-7; either TRBD1 or TRBD2 may fit D (5 bases each). Germline V gives CDR1 ENHRY, CDR2 SYGVKD. Trimming stripped 0 bases from V and 6 bases from J, with 15 bases between. This CDR3 is 15 amino acids long.

The chain uses TRBV7-2 and TRBJ1-2, with 9 bases matching TRBD1. CDR1 is SGHTA and CDR2 is FQGNSA in the germline V gene. J was trimmed by 6 bases and V by 0 bases; bases with no gene match: 8. The CDR3 extends over 16 amino acids. The CDR3 protein is CASSLAIGQGSNGYTF. CDR3 DNA: TGTGCCAGCAGCTTAGCGATCGGACAGGGGTCTAATGGCTACACCTTC.

Turning to this clonotype: A clone one base away is much larger, so this may be a read error. The rearrangement links TRBV27 to TRBJ2-7; D is unclear. Trimming stripped 6 bases from V and 3 bases from J, with 15 bases between. The CDR3 has 14 residues. The germline V gene encodes CDR1 MNHEY and CDR2 SMNVEV (reference sequence). The CDR3 region has the DNA TGTGCCAGCAGGGGGTCTTTTACTGACTACGAGCAGTACTTC. Translated: CASRGSFTDYEQYF.

This clonotype was seen ten or more times. This rearrangement joins TRBV2 to TRBJ1-1; tentatively, D is TRBD1 (6 bases). Germline V lookup: CDR1 SNHLY, CDR2 FYNNEI. CDR3 length equals 14 residues. Trimming pared 6 bases from V and 7 bases from J, leaving 18 bases between. CDR3 region: CASSQGWRRLEAFF. Here the CDR3 DNA reads TGTGCCAGCAGCCAGGGGTGGAGACGCCTTGAAGCTTTCTTT.

This clonotype was picked up a small number of times. The chain employs TRBV4-3 and TRBJ2-5; 11 bases agree with TRBD1. The V gene's germline CDR1 is LGHNA and CDR2 YSLEER. After removal of 1 base from V and 7 bases from J, the junction contained 8 bases not matched to a gene. The CDR3 totals 16 residues. CDR3 loop: CASSQAWDRGYGTQYF. CDR3 nucleotides: TGCGCCAGCAGCCAAGCCTGGGACAGGGGGTATGGGACCCAGTACTTC.

The chain is built from TRBV12-5 and TRBJ2-5; D possibly corresponds to TRBD1 (6 bases). Per germline, CDR1 LGHNT and CDR2 FRNRAP. V was cut by 3 bases and J by 1 base, with 15 bases left in between. The CDR3 runs to 16 residues. CDR3 coding DNA: TGTGCTAGTGGTTTAGGGTTAGGGGGACCCCAAGAGACCCAGTACTTC. Translation gives CASGLGLGGPQETQYF.

The CDR3 sequence: CASGLVTWGYRGNQPQHF. Here the CDR3 DNA reads TGTGCTAGTGGTTTGGTAACTTGGGGCTACAGGGGGAATCAGCCCCAGCATTTT. The V gene is TRBV12-5, the J gene TRBJ1-5; 8 bases line up with TRBD1. Germline trimming cut 0 bases from V and 4 bases from J; bases unmatched to any gene: 11. Germline V CDR1 and CDR2: LGHNT, FRNRAP. The CDR3 covers 18 residues. The variable domain in full, completed from reference TRBV12-5 and TRBJ1-5, reads DARVTQTPRHKVTEMGQEVTMRCQPILGHNTVFWYRQTMMQGLELLAYFRNRAPLDDSGMPKDRFSAEMPDATLATLKIQPSEPRDSAVYFCASGLVTWGYRGNQPQHFGDGTRLSIL.

This clonotype was counted ten times or more. The chain has TRBV7-2 and TRBJ2-5; D unresolved. The CDR3 sequence is 12 residues long. V lost 6 bases and J 5 bases, leaving 10 bases between the germline ends. Germline V lookup: CDR1 SGHTA, CDR2 FQGNSA. The CDR3 nucleotides read TGTGCCAGCAGTGCTGTCCGGGAGACCCAGTACTTC. Its translation is CASSAVRETQYF.

J is TRBJ2-5 and V is TRBV20-1, with 9 bases aligning to TRBD1. V lost 5 bases, J lost 2 bases, and 6 bases stayed unmatched. This CDR3 comprises 14 residues. The germline gives CDR1 DFQATT, CDR2 SNEGSKA (reference sequence). The DNA for the CDR3 is TGCAGTGCTGACCGGGACAGGGCGCAAGAGACCCAGTACTTC. Translated: CSADRDRAQETQYF.